A single sample gave rise to the 30 T cell receptor beta chains below, sequenced in a study of blood T cells in healthy people across ages. The second PCR ran about 6 to 11 cycles with a sample-barcoded 5' primer and J-beta primers. MiXCR, run by TCRdb on the 5' RACE reads, gives a single entry per CDR3 protein. Of around 580,000 distinct CDR3 sequences in the sample, roughly 43% were seen once. Sequencing used blood. These TCRs come from a man older than 75 in good health.

The gene calls are TRBV20-1 and TRBJ1-5; the match to TRBD1 covers 9 bases. V trimming: 0 bases; J trimming: 2 bases; junction bases outside the gene matches: 8. Germline CDR1 and CDR2: DFQATT and SNEGSKA (reference sequence). The CDR3 spans 17 residues. CDR3 DNA: TGCAGTGCTAGAGATGGGGACAGGGTATGGGGCAATCAGCCCCAGCATTTT. Translating gives CSARDGDRVWGNQPQHF.

On this clonotype itself: One end of the junction does not line up with germline, which may come from a read error. The chain is built from TRBV12-3 or TRBV12-4 and TRBJ2-2, with 12 bases that match TRBD1. This CDR3 is built from 17 residues. CDR3 in DNA: TGTGTCAGCAGTTGGTACCCCGGGACAGGGGGCCGTGTGGAGCTGTTTTTT. This encodes CVSSWYPGTGGRVELFF.

The CDR3 bases are TGTGCCAGCCTCCGGGCAGGGGTCTTGTGGGAAGCTTTCTTT. Protein: CASLRAGVLWEAFF. The rearrangement joins TRBV6-2 or TRBV6-3 to TRBJ1-1; TRBD1 is a possible D gene (6 bases). The germline V gene encodes CDR1 MNHEY and CDR2 SVGEGT. This CDR3 contains 14 residues. V lost 8 bases to trimming and J lost 8 bases, with 21 bases between them.

The V and J genes are TRBV4-1 and TRBJ2-1; possible D gene TRBD1, 6 bases. Germline CDR1 and CDR2: MGHRA and YSYEKL. The CDR3 loop spans 15 amino acids. The ends were cut back, 1 base at V and 5 bases at J, with 12 bases in the middle. The CDR3 DNA sequence: TGCGCCAGCAGCCAAGTGGGACAAGTTCACAATGAGCAGTTCTTC. It encodes CASSQVGQVHNEQFF.

The genes are TRBV20-1 and TRBJ2-1; 7 bases agree with TRBD1. CDR1 is DFQATT, CDR2 SNEGSKA, per germline (reference sequence). This CDR3 has 14 residues. Trimming at V came to 6 bases and at J to 11 bases, leaving 16 bases not matched to a gene. CDR3 amino acids: CSAARDREVKQQFF. The CDR3 DNA sequence: TGCAGTGCCGCTCGCGACAGGGAAGTGAAGCAGCAGTTCTTC.

There are a few counts of this clonotype. CDR3 in amino acids: CASSLAATGDYGYTF. DNA of the CDR3: TGTGCCAGCAGCTTAGCCGCGACAGGTGACTATGGCTACACCTTC. J is TRBJ1-2 and V is TRBV7-9; TRBD1 might be the D (6 bases). Per germline, CDR1 SEHNR and CDR2 FQNEAQ (reference sequence). This CDR3 is built from 15 residues. V lost 0 bases to trimming and J lost 3 bases, with 11 bases between them. Combining the CDR3 with reference TRBV7-9 and TRBJ1-2 gives the whole variable domain DTGVSQNPRHKITKRGQNVTFRCDPISEHNRLYWYRQTLGQGPEFLTYFQNEAQLEKSRLLSDRFSAERPKGSFSTLEIQRTEQGDSAMYLCASSLAATGDYGYTFGSGTRLTVV.

J is TRBJ2-7 and V is TRBV28, with D possibly being TRBD1 (6 bases). The CDR3 runs to 13 residues. V gave up 6 bases and J gave up 3 bases, with 12 bases separating them. Germline V lookup: CDR1 MDHEN, CDR2 SYDVKM. The CDR3 region has the DNA TGTGCCAGCAGAAAGAGGGGGTACTACGAGCAGTACTTC. This gives the protein CASRKRGYYEQYF.

This clonotype was seen a handful of times. This chain joins TRBV29-1 and TRBJ1-2; 7 nucleotides align to TRBD1. CDR3 length: 12 amino acids. Per germline, CDR1 SQVTM and CDR2 ANQGSEA. CDR3 loop: CSGIDRDYGYTF. The CDR3 bases are TGCAGTGGTATCGACAGGGACTATGGCTACACCTTC.

The sample holds a few counts of this clonotype. This chain joins TRBV2 and TRBJ1-1; 10 bases are a match to TRBD1. The CDR3 runs to 14 residues. Unmatched junction bases numbered 4, after V lost 9 bases and J lost 0 bases. CDR1 is SNHLY, CDR2 FYNNEI, per germline. The CDR3 protein is CASRQGAMNTEAFF. Written as DNA, the CDR3 is TGTGCCAGTAGACAGGGGGCGATGAACACTGAAGCTTTCTTT.

This clonotype was seen once. This chain connects TRBV27 to TRBJ1-6; 12 bases are a match to TRBD1. After removal of 6 bases from V and 1 base from J, the junction contained 16 bases not matched to a gene. The germline gives CDR1 MNHEY, CDR2 SMNVEV (reference sequence). The CDR3 spans 21 residues. The chain's CDR3 is CASRRASGTGGLGSYNSPLHF. For the CDR3, the DNA is TGTGCCAGCAGAAGAGCTTCAGGGACAGGGGGCCTCGGATCCTATAATTCACCCCTCCACTTT.

The chain recombines TRBV29-1 with TRBJ2-3; 8 bases agree with TRBD1. This CDR3 has 13 amino acids. Germline CDR1 and CDR2: SQVTM and ANQGSEA. V lost 7 bases, J lost 0 bases, and 3 bases stayed unmatched. CDR3 DNA: TGCAGCGCCAGACAGGGGAGCACAGATACGCAGTATTTT. Translated: CSARQGSTDTQYF.

A word on this clonotype: Since a much larger clone is just one base distant, this may be a read error. The chain links TRBV3-1 to TRBJ2-5; possibly TRBD1 for D (5 bases). This CDR3 is built from 13 residues. Trimming removed 5 bases from V and 1 base from J, with 8 bases in between. CDR1 and CDR2 from the germline V gene are LGHDT and YNNKEL (reference sequence). The CDR3 sequence: CASSTTVQETQYF. CDR3 bases: TGTGCCAGCAGCACGACAGTCCAAGAGACCCAGTACTTC.

This clonotype has only a few counts. V usage is TRBV2 and J usage is TRBJ2-3; D remains unclear. The germline V gene has CDR1 SNHLY and CDR2 FYNNEI. The V gene lost 2 bases and the J gene lost 2 bases, with 5 bases spanning the gap. There are 13 residues in the CDR3. For the CDR3, the DNA is TGTGCCAGCAGTGAACTACACACAGATACGCAGTATTTT. Protein sequence: CASSELHTDTQYF.

This clonotype was seen repeatedly, ten times or more. J is TRBJ2-3 and V is TRBV6-6; 8 positions agree with TRBD1. Germline V gene sequence: CDR1 MNHNY, CDR2 SVGAGI (reference sequence). J gave up 4 bases and V 6 bases, and 6 bases lay outside the gene matches. The CDR3 spans 14 residues. The CDR3 region is CASSRDRSPDTQYF. Here the CDR3 DNA reads TGTGCCAGCAGCCGGGACAGGAGTCCAGATACGCAGTATTTT.

V usage is TRBV7-8 and J usage is TRBJ1-5, with D hard to call. Germline CDR1 and CDR2: SGHVS and FQNEAQ. The CDR3 has 13 residues. The V end was cut by 3 bases, the J end by 2 bases, with 5 bases between. CDR3 in amino acids: CASSFLGNQPQHF. The CDR3, as DNA: TGTGCCAGCAGCTTCTTGGGCAATCAGCCCCAGCATTTT.

This sequence joins TRBV4-3 and TRBJ2-4; no clear D. V lost 0 bases and J lost 0, with 3 bases in between. Looked up from germline, CDR1 is LGHNA and CDR2 is YSLEER. This CDR3 has 14 residues. The CDR3, as DNA: TGCGCCAGCAGCCAAGACGGAGCCAAAAACATTCAGTACTTC. Amino acids: CASSQDGAKNIQYF.

The V call is TRBV28, the J call TRBJ2-5; 8 nucleotides match TRBD1. The ends lost 4 bases at V and 11 bases at J; junction bases unmatched: 15. The germline gives CDR1 MDHEN, CDR2 SYDVKM. The CDR3 totals 15 residues. In DNA form, the CDR3 reads TGTGCCAGCAGTTGGACAGGGAGTCCCTACAATGAGCAGTACTTC. Residues: CASSWTGSPYNEQYF.

The rearrangement joins TRBV7-9 to TRBJ1-1, with a possible D match to TRBD1 (5 bases). Trimming removed 5 bases at V and 4 bases at J, with 11 bases between. The V gene's germline CDR1 is SEHNR and CDR2 FQNEAQ (reference sequence). This CDR3 has 13 amino acids. Here the CDR3 reads CASSPGRGTEAFF. CDR3 nucleotide sequence: TGTGCCAGCAGCCCGGGTAGGGGCACTGAAGCTTTCTTT. The whole variable domain, remainder taken from reference TRBV7-9 and TRBJ1-1, is DTGVSQNPRHKITKRGQNVTFRCDPISEHNRLYWYRQTLGQGPEFLTYFQNEAQLEKSRLLSDRFSAERPKGSFSTLEIQRTEQGDSAMYLCASSPGRGTEAFFGQGTRLTVV.

The chain joins TRBV3-1 to TRBJ2-7, with TRBD2 identical over 11 bases. V gave up 10 bases and J gave up 1 base; unmatched junction bases: 3. This CDR3 spans 13 amino acids. CDR1 LGHDT and CDR2 YNNKEL come from the germline V gene (reference sequence). The chain's CDR3 is CATGTSGSYEQYF. In nucleotides, the CDR3 is TGTGCCACAGGGACTAGCGGTTCCTACGAGCAGTACTTC.

Regarding this clonotype: This sequence may be a read error, since a much larger clone differs from it by one base. The rearrangement links TRBV6-6 to TRBJ2-3; D may be TRBD1 (6 bases). This CDR3 contains 14 residues. Germline assignment: CDR1 MNHNY and CDR2 SVGAGI (reference sequence). The CDR3 coding sequence is TGTGCCGGCAGCAGACAGGCCCACACAGATACGCAGTATTTT. Amino acid sequence: CAGSRQAHTDTQYF.

The genes are TRBV27 and TRBJ2-2; TRBD1 matches at 7 bases. The germline V gene has CDR1 MNHEY and CDR2 SMNVEV (reference sequence). J was trimmed by 6 bases and V by 5 bases; bases with no gene match: 6. The CDR3 spans 14 residues. DNA for the CDR3: TGTGCCAGCAGTGCCGGGACAGTCTCCGGGGAGCTGTTTTTT. This translates into CASSAGTVSGELFF.

This clonotype showed up just a few times. The chain recombines TRBV20-1 with TRBJ1-4; TRBD1 aligns across 8 bases. CDR1 and CDR2 (germline): DFQATT, SNEGSKA (reference sequence). V dropped 0 bases and J dropped 0; count of bases not matched to a gene: 9. This CDR3 spans 18 amino acids. This chain's CDR3 is CSARDGTGQLATNEKLFF. The DNA for the CDR3 is TGCAGTGCTAGAGACGGGACAGGACAACTTGCAACTAATGAAAAACTGTTTTTT.

The genes are TRBV27 and TRBJ2-5; D gene unclear. The germline V gene has CDR1 MNHEY and CDR2 SMNVEV (reference sequence). The ends were cut back, 10 bases at V and 4 bases at J, with 13 bases in the middle. This CDR3 comprises 12 residues. The CDR3 protein is CAIGSRPETQYF. DNA for the CDR3: TGTGCCATCGGTTCAAGACCAGAGACCCAGTACTTC.

In its sample, this clonotype was seen a few times. The V and J genes are TRBV6-2 or TRBV6-3 and TRBJ2-5; unclear D gene. This CDR3 has 14 residues. V lost 5 bases to trimming and J lost 1 base, with 11 bases between them. Germline loops: CDR1 MNHEY, CDR2 SVGEGT. The CDR3 is CASSPRTIQETQYF. CDR3 nucleotide sequence: TGTGCCAGCAGTCCCAGGACCATCCAAGAGACCCAGTACTTC.

J is TRBJ2-1 and V is TRBV7-2, with D perhaps matching TRBD2 (6 bases). This CDR3 region has 15 residues. Trimming took 7 bases from V and 8 from J, leaving 21 bases between them. Germline V gives CDR1 SGHTA, CDR2 FQGNSA. The chain's CDR3 is CASTSGSGQGDEQFF. The DNA of the CDR3 is TGTGCCAGCACCTCGGGTAGCGGCCAGGGAGATGAGCAGTTCTTC.

This clonotype has a handful of counts. V and J are TRBV15 and TRBJ2-5, with D possibly matching TRBD2 (5 bases). The CDR3 sequence is 13 residues long. Germline V gene data show CDR1 as LNHNV and CDR2 as YYDKDF (reference sequence). V lost 11 bases to trimming and J lost 9 bases, with 22 bases between them. The chain's CDR3 is CAASAVRGKAQYF. CDR3 nucleotides: TGTGCCGCCTCTGCAGTTCGGGGTAAGGCCCAGTACTTC.

This clonotype was picked up a small number of times. V and J are TRBV7-2 and TRBJ2-3; D perhaps matches TRBD2 (7 bases). This CDR3 is 16 amino acids long. Trimming removed 5 bases from V and 0 bases from J, with 15 bases in between. Germline V gene sequence: CDR1 SGHTA, CDR2 FQGNSA. CDR3 bases: TGTGCCAGCAGCCAAGAGGGGGGGGCTAGCACAGATACGCAGTATTTT. Protein sequence: CASSQEGGASTDTQYF.

The chain carries TRBV3-1 and TRBJ1-6; D gene uncertain. This CDR3 region has 15 residues. V was cut by 0 bases and J by 5 bases, with 8 bases left in between. Germline CDR1 reads LGHDT; CDR2 reads YNNKEL (reference sequence). The CDR3 sequence is CASSQEVIHNSPLHF. The CDR3 coding sequence is TGTGCCAGCAGCCAAGAGGTGATCCATAATTCACCCCTCCACTTT.

This clonotype was recorded a few times. V and J are TRBV29-1 and TRBJ2-5; D unclear. CDR3 length: 12 residues. V lost 8 bases and J 1 base, leaving 11 bases between the germline ends. Germline CDR1 is SQVTM and CDR2 is ANQGSEA. CDR3 bases: TGCAGCTTGGCCGGGCCCCAAGAGACCCAGTACTTC. Its translation is CSLAGPQETQYF.

This clonotype was counted a few times. V usage is TRBV20-1 and J usage is TRBJ2-1; a possible D gene is TRBD2 (5 bases). Germline V gene lookup returns CDR1 DFQATT and CDR2 SNEGSKA (reference sequence). The V gene lost 1 base and the J gene lost 1 base, with 11 bases spanning the gap. This CDR3 has 15 amino acids. The CDR3 region has the DNA TGCAGTGCTAGAGGACGGGGTTATTCCTACAATGAGCAGTTCTTC. Protein product: CSARGRGYSYNEQFF.